What follows are 30 T cell receptor beta chains derived from one specimen sequenced in a study of T-cell reconstitution after alpha-beta-depleted transplantation in children. Researchers prepared the TCRbeta library using unique molecular identifiers, the study reports. TCRdb reanalysed the PCR reads using MiXCR and keeps one entry per CDR3 protein. This table holds hundreds of thousands of distinct CDR3 sequences, roughly 11% found once. Sequenced here: peripheral blood, sampled 180 days after TCRalphabeta/CD19-depleted stem cell transplant. The receptors originated from a male patient aged 2 to 9 who had a stem cell transplant for chronic granulomatous disease, so the T cells may come from the graft donor.

This clonotype was seen a handful of times. This chain uses TRBV2 with TRBJ2-1, with 12 bases identical to TRBD1. The CDR3 contains 14 residues. Germline lookup yields CDR1 SNHLY and CDR2 FYNNEI. CDR3 amino acids: CARKGQGAVNEQFF. For the CDR3, the DNA is TGTGCAAGAAAGGGACAGGGGGCGGTCAATGAGCAGTTCTTC. Looking up the rest from reference TRBV2 and TRBJ2-1 gives the full variable domain: EPEVTQTPSHQVTQMGQEVILRCVPISNHLYFYWYRQILGQKVEFLVSFYNNEISEKSEIFDDQFSVERPDGSNFTLKIRSTKLEDSAMYFCARKGQGAVNEQFFGPGTRLTVL.

This clonotype was counted ten times or more. The chain joins TRBV28 to TRBJ1-5; D gene uncertain. Germline assignment: CDR1 MDHEN and CDR2 SYDVKM. Trimming stripped 8 bases from V and 0 bases from J, with 11 bases between. CDR3 size: 14 residues. CDR3 amino acids: CASGPLYSNQPQHF. In DNA form, the CDR3 reads TGTGCCAGCGGGCCCTTGTATAGCAATCAGCCCCAGCATTTT.

This clonotype appeared many times. This chain joins TRBV11-2 and TRBJ2-7; TRBD2 aligns across 7 bases. Germline V lookup: CDR1 SGHAT, CDR2 FQNNGV. Trimming took 3 bases from V and 2 from J; bases not matched to a gene: 16. The CDR3 length is 18 residues. CDR3 nucleotide sequence: TGTGCCAGCAGCTTGGGGGGAGGGCCAAGGTCGTACGCCTACGAGCAGTACTTC. It is translated as CASSLGGGPRSYAYEQYF.

This clonotype was found many times. The chain carries TRBV29-1 and TRBJ2-1, with 11 bases that match TRBD2. Per germline, CDR1 SQVTM and CDR2 ANQGSEA. With 2 bases clipped from V and 8 bases from J, the junction kept 5 bases outside the gene matches. This CDR3 is 14 amino acids long. CDR3 protein: CSVETSGSGDEQFF. The DNA for the CDR3 is TGCAGCGTTGAAACTAGCGGGAGTGGGGATGAGCAGTTCTTC.

This clonotype was observed many times. The rearrangement links TRBV6-2 or TRBV6-3 to TRBJ2-1; a possible D gene is TRBD1 (5 bases). Germline CDR1 MNHEY, CDR2 SVGEGT. The CDR3 runs 14 residues. With 6 bases removed from V and 4 bases from J, the gap between germline ends came to 13 bases. The CDR3 spells CASSLDSSYNEQFF. In DNA form, the CDR3 reads TGTGCCAGCAGCTTAGACAGTAGTTACAATGAGCAGTTCTTC.

This clonotype was counted at least ten times. The V gene is TRBV2, the J gene TRBJ1-5; 7 bases map to TRBD1. Germline V gene data show CDR1 as SNHLY and CDR2 as FYNNEI. This CDR3 region has 15 residues. Unmatched junction bases numbered 8, after V lost 4 bases and J lost 5 bases. CDR3 protein: CASSVSRGKDQPQHF. CDR3 in DNA: TGTGCCAGCAGTGTGTCCAGGGGGAAAGATCAGCCCCAGCATTTT.

This clonotype appeared a few times. CDR3 sequence: CASSGGVHNEQFF. DNA for the CDR3: TGTGCCAGCAGTGGGGGTGTTCACAATGAGCAGTTCTTC. The gene calls are TRBV25-1 and TRBJ2-1, with unresolved D. CDR1 is MGHDK, CDR2 SYGVNS, per germline. The V and J ends lost 4 bases and 5 bases respectively, with 9 bases between them. The CDR3 loop spans 13 amino acids.

This clonotype was seen many times. This chain uses TRBV7-9 with TRBJ1-5, with D perhaps matching TRBD1 (5 bases). CDR1 and CDR2 from the germline V gene are SEHNR and FQNEAQ (reference sequence). Trimming cost V 4 bases and J 5 bases, with 9 bases left between them. The CDR3 has 13 residues. CDR3 sequence (DNA): TGTGCCAGCAGCTCTCAGGGTCATCAGCCCCAGCATTTT. Translation: CASSSQGHQPQHF.

This clonotype was picked up many times. CDR3 DNA sequence: TGCAGCGCGGGACAGGGGGCTTTGGCCGGGGAGCTGTTTTTT. It encodes CSAGQGALAGELFF. The rearrangement uses TRBV29-1 and TRBJ2-2, with TRBD1 matching over 12 bases. The CDR3 sequence is 14 residues long. With 7 bases clipped from V and 6 bases from J, the junction kept 6 bases outside the gene matches. Germline CDR1 is SQVTM and CDR2 is ANQGSEA.

At least ten counts were recorded for this clonotype. This rearrangement joins TRBV11-2 to TRBJ2-1, with D unresolved. CDR1 and CDR2 (germline): SGHAT, FQNNGV. The CDR3 contains 11 residues. V was shortened by 8 bases and J by 8 bases, with 10 bases between the two germline ends. In nucleotides, the CDR3 is TGTGCCAGCCGAGGTCTGGATGAGCAGTTCTTC. Protein sequence: CASRGLDEQFF.

Turning to this clonotype: A junction boundary mismatches the germline segment, possibly from a read error. This sequence joins TRBV7-9 and TRBJ2-2; 12 positions match TRBD2. Per the germline V gene, CDR1 is SEHNR and CDR2 is FQNEAQ (reference sequence). The CDR3 runs to 18 residues. The DNA for the CDR3 is TGTGCCAGCAGCTTAACAGGACTAGCGGGATGGAACGCCGGGGAGCTGTTTTTT. Translating gives CASSLTGLAGWNAGELFF.

This clonotype was recorded many times. The chain links TRBV20-1 to TRBJ2-3; D remains ambiguous. This CDR3 region has 14 residues. From germline, CDR1 is DFQATT and CDR2 SNEGSKA (reference sequence). V lost 4 bases, J lost 1 base, and 12 bases lay in between. CDR3 in amino acids: CSATTSTGTDTQYF. The CDR3 bases are TGCAGTGCTACCACCTCTACGGGCACAGATACGCAGTATTTT.

This clonotype was picked up many times. This CDR3 is CASSLVGRSYEQYF. In DNA, the CDR3 is TGTGCCAGCAGCTTAGTGGGCAGGTCCTACGAGCAGTACTTC. The gene calls are TRBV7-9 and TRBJ2-7; D remains ambiguous. The CDR3 runs 14 residues. Germline lookup yields CDR1 SEHNR and CDR2 FQNEAQ (reference sequence). With 1 base removed from V and 1 base from J, the gap between germline ends came to 8 bases.

This clonotype has at least ten counts. CDR3 DNA sequence: TGTGCCAGCAGCCCTCTACCAACAGACAGTGAAGCTTTCTTT. The encoded protein is CASSPLPTDSEAFF. The chain employs TRBV3-1 and TRBJ1-1; tentatively, D is TRBD1 (5 bases). Trimming shortened V by 4 bases and J by 7 bases, and 16 bases separated the two germline ends. Germline CDR1 reads LGHDT; CDR2 reads YNNKEL (reference sequence). The length of the CDR3 is 14 residues.

This clonotype was counted ten times or more. V is TRBV5-1 and J is TRBJ2-7, with D tentatively TRBD1 (5 bases). Germline V gene sequence: CDR1 SGHRS, CDR2 YFSETQ. This CDR3 region has 14 residues. V was clipped by 0 bases and J by 3 bases, with 10 bases between them. In DNA, the CDR3 is TGCGCCAGCAGCTTGGAGGGGAACAACTACGAGCAGTACTTC. The encoded protein is CASSLEGNNYEQYF.

This clonotype was detected ten times or more. The chain has TRBV6-2 or TRBV6-3 and TRBJ2-2; D is undetermined. Trimming removed 4 bases from V and 5 bases from J, with 5 bases in between. This CDR3 has 12 residues. Germline CDR1 reads MNHEY; CDR2 reads SVGEGT. The CDR3 reads CASSSSTGELFF. The CDR3 DNA reads as TGTGCCAGCAGTTCCTCAACCGGGGAGCTGTTTTTT.

This clonotype was detected ten times or more. The V gene is TRBV20-1, the J gene TRBJ2-5, with D tentatively TRBD2 (5 bases). CDR3 length: 11 amino acids. V lost 6 bases to trimming and J lost 3 bases, with 8 bases between them. Germline loops: CDR1 DFQATT, CDR2 SNEGSKA (reference sequence). The CDR3 is CSAEVEETQYF. Here the CDR3 DNA reads TGCAGTGCGGAGGTCGAAGAGACCCAGTACTTC.

V usage is TRBV4-2 and J usage is TRBJ2-3; D remains unclear. Germline-derived CDR1 and CDR2 are LGHNA and YNFKEQ. Trimming took off 0 bases at V and 6 bases at J, with 7 bases between the two ends. The CDR3 covers 13 residues. Here the CDR3 reads CASSQEKVDTQYF. The DNA of the CDR3 is TGTGCCAGCAGCCAAGAGAAGGTTGATACGCAGTATTTT.

The V call is TRBV13, the J call TRBJ2-7, with D possibly matching TRBD2 (6 bases). The V end lost 2 bases, the J end lost 3 bases, and 8 bases lay between the germline ends. CDR1 PRHDT and CDR2 FYEKMQ come from the germline V gene (reference sequence). The CDR3 consists of 13 residues. CDR3 residues: CASSLNGGYEQYF. CDR3 nucleotide sequence: TGTGCCAGCAGCTTAAACGGGGGCTACGAGCAGTACTTC.

This clonotype was detected many times. CDR3 region: CASRETGRYGYTF. CDR3 bases: TGTGCCAGCAGAGAGACAGGGAGGTATGGCTACACCTTC. The rearrangement uses TRBV12-3 or TRBV12-4 and TRBJ1-2; 7 bases line up with TRBD1. CDR3 size: 13 residues. Trimming at V came to 6 bases and at J to 5 bases, leaving 6 bases not matched to a gene.

In this sample, this clonotype turned up many times. The chain is built from TRBV28 and TRBJ1-1; tentatively, D is TRBD1 (6 bases). The V end was cut by 3 bases, the J end by 9 bases, with 17 bases between. This CDR3 comprises 14 residues. The germline CDR1 and CDR2 sequences are MDHEN and SYDVKM. CDR3 residues: CASSLGGQGSQAFF. CDR3 in DNA: TGTGCCAGCAGTTTGGGGGGGCAGGGGAGTCAAGCTTTCTTT.

This clonotype was seen only a few times. The rearrangement uses TRBV28 and TRBJ2-3, with 13 positions matching TRBD2. J was trimmed by 5 bases and V by 0 bases; bases with no gene match: 14. Germline V gene data show CDR1 as MDHEN and CDR2 as SYDVKM. The CDR3 contains 20 residues. The CDR3, as DNA: TGTGCCAGCAGTTTATGGAGGACAGGGGGACTAGCGGGAAACAGAGATACGCAGTATTTT. Its translation: CASSLWRTGGLAGNRDTQYF.

The sample holds many counts of this clonotype. This chain connects TRBV7-2 to TRBJ2-1, with D uncertain. Germline CDR1 and CDR2: SGHTA and FQGNSA. V lost 5 bases, J lost 9 bases, and 11 bases lay in between. The CDR3 spans 12 residues. CDR3 in amino acids: CASSILTAEQFF. The CDR3 DNA reads TGTGCCAGCAGCATTCTGACGGCTGAGCAGTTCTTC.

This clonotype was found many times. The chain couples TRBV7-2 to TRBJ1-5; TRBD1 aligns across 7 bases. Germline CDR1 reads SGHTA; CDR2 reads FQGNSA. The CDR3 runs 17 residues. J was trimmed by 6 bases and V by 1 base; bases with no gene match: 12. This chain's CDR3 is CASSLGSGVRGSQPQHF. The CDR3 nucleotides read TGTGCCAGCAGCTTAGGTAGCGGCGTCAGGGGGTCTCAGCCCCAGCATTTT.

This clonotype was seen repeatedly, ten times or more. V and J are TRBV12-3 or TRBV12-4 and TRBJ2-3; D might be TRBD2 (5 bases). This CDR3 has 21 residues. Trimming took off 1 base at V and 0 bases at J, with 26 bases between the two ends. In DNA, the CDR3 is TGTGCCAGCAGTTTAGTGTACAGAGGACTCCGACTTAACAAGAGCACAGATACGCAGTATTTT. It codes for CASSLVYRGLRLNKSTDTQYF.

This clonotype was detected a few times. The V call is TRBV28, the J call TRBJ1-6; unclear D gene. Trimming cost V 6 bases and J 10 bases, with 13 bases left between them. The CDR3 is 13 amino acids. CDR1 and CDR2 from the germline V gene are MDHEN and SYDVKM. CDR3 coding DNA: TGTGCCAGCAGGTTGGACCTGGCCTCACCCCTCCACTTT. It is translated as CASRLDLASPLHF.

The chain has TRBV18 and TRBJ2-1; TRBD2 matches 9 bases. The CDR3 contains 17 residues. In germline, CDR1 is KGHSH, CDR2 LQKENI. The V gene end was trimmed by 1 base and the J gene end by 6 bases; junction bases not matched to a gene: 10. The CDR3 loop reads CASSPLQTGTSSNEQFF. The CDR3 region has the DNA TGTGCCAGCTCACCACTGCAAACCGGGACTAGCTCCAATGAGCAGTTCTTC.

This clonotype was detected many times. The V gene is TRBV20-1, the J gene TRBJ2-5; 10 bases are shared with TRBD2. This CDR3 has 15 amino acids. V gave up 3 bases and J gave up 5 bases; unmatched junction bases: 9. Germline CDR1 and CDR2: DFQATT and SNEGSKA (reference sequence). This chain's CDR3 is CSASHSGRAMETQYF. The CDR3 nucleotides read TGCAGTGCTAGCCACAGCGGGAGGGCCATGGAGACCCAGTACTTC.

This clonotype appeared many times. This rearrangement joins TRBV18 to TRBJ2-4; 11 nucleotides agree with TRBD2. Germline V gene sequence: CDR1 KGHSH, CDR2 LQKENI. V shed 0 bases, J shed 0 bases, and the junction held 4 bases outside the gene matches. The CDR3 has 18 residues. CDR3 coding DNA: TGTGCCAGCTCACCACCACTAGCGGGAGTTGAAGCCAAAAACATTCAGTACTTC. This gives the protein CASSPPLAGVEAKNIQYF.

This clonotype was seen only a few times. The rearrangement uses TRBV29-1 and TRBJ2-3; D is ambiguous. Between the trimmed V and J ends, which lost 6 bases and 4 bases, there was a span of 11 bases. The CDR3 has 12 residues. Germline CDR1 SQVTM, CDR2 ANQGSEA. CDR3 nucleotides: TGCAGCGTACCGACTGACCCAGATACGCAGTATTTT. Translating it yields CSVPTDPDTQYF.